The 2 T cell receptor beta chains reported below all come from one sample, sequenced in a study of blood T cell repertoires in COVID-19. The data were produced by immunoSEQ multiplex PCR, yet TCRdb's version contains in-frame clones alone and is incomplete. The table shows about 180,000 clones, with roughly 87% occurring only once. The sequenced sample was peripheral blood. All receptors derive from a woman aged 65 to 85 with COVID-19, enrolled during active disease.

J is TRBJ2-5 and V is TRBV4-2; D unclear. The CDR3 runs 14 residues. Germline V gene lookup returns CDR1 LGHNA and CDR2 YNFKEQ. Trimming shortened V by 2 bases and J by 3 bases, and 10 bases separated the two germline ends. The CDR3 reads CASSQTTDKETQYF. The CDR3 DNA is TGTGCCAGCAGCCAAACTACGGATAAAGAGACCCAGTACTTC.

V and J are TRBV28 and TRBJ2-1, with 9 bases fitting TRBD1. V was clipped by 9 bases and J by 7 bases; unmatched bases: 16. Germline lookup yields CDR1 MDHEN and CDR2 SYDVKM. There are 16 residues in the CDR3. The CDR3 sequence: CASFGRKGQGLNEQFF. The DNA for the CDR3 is TGTGCCAGTTTTGGGAGGAAGGGACAGGGATTAAATGAGCAGTTCTTC.